This T cell receptor (beta chain) was identified during a study of blood T cell repertoires in COVID-19. Turning to the study itself: The United States, Italy and Spain provided the acute and convalescent COVID-19 samples.

Enrolled through a virtual design, the participants were between roughly 18 and 89 years of age and came from 24 US areas. Assignments of participants to cohorts depended upon their own reported clinical history. V was trimmed by 1 base and J by 5 bases, leaving 12 bases between them. This CDR3 spans 15 amino acids. Germline CDR1 and CDR2: SGHTA and FQGNSA. Under the authors' procedure: The assay estimated nucleated cells by amplifying reference gene primers. Only in-frame clones appear in the TCRdb table, and some are missing; sequencing was by immunoSEQ multiplex PCR. The V and J calls and clone size were taken over from that table, and D and trimming were inferred from the DNA. Among about 200,000 clones, 65% to 90% were seen once, and the ten largest hold approximately 4.2%.

The origin of this receptor is a woman aged 40 to 55 with acute COVID-19. This chain links TRBV7-2 with TRBJ1-5, with D tentatively TRBD1 (5 bases). Sequencing was carried out using PBMCs or T cells enriched from blood (not recorded which). CDR3 amino acids: CASSLVWGKDQPQHF. The DNA for the CDR3 is TGTGCCAGCAGCTTAGTTTGGGGCAAGGATCAGCCCCAGCATTTT.